This T cell receptor (beta chain) was obtained from a study of T cell responses to AZD1222 COVID-19 vaccine. General observations from the study: Repertoires were collected only later (after the peak T cell response had occurred). The span of vaccine-associated CD4 TCRs extended across spike, with dominance at 160-218 and 743-854. Only five or six people who got AZD1222 tested seropositive at baseline.

V gave up 4 bases and J gave up 6 bases; unmatched junction bases: 18. This CDR3 region has 17 residues. The V gene's germline CDR1 is SGHRS and CDR2 YFSETQ. As regards this clone: Its antigen is unknown.

Here immunoSEQ multiplex PCR was the method, and the copy in TCRdb shows in-frame clones only, minus some. The sample lists roughly 150,000 clones, over 85% occurring once. The source is an adult in good health. The sequencing here drew on peripheral blood, taken on day 0 of AZD1222 vaccination. The genes are TRBV5-1 and TRBJ1-2; 7 bases align to TRBD1. The CDR3 coding sequence is TGCGCCAGCAGCAGAGGGCTACAGACCGGGACAGAAAATGGCTACACCTTC. It encodes CASSRGLQTGTENGYTF.